A single sample is the source of the 21 T cell receptor beta chains below, sequenced in a study of Graves' ophthalmopathy and Graves' hyperthyroidism. Amplified material comprised TCR beta CDR3 regions derived from RNA transcripts. An opening RT-PCR round employed HTBI primers and preceded a second-round multiplex PCR. TCRdb redid the calling of the multiplex PCR reads with MiXCR, one entry per CDR3 protein. The sample comprises fewer than 350,000 distinct CDR3 sequences, roughly 17% of which are singletons, and about 12% rests with the top ten. Sequences were obtained from peripheral blood. The receptors derive from an adult man with Graves' ophthalmopathy.

This clonotype showed up just a few times. V gene TRBV4-1 combines with J gene TRBJ2-2; D gene uncertain. The CDR3 is 15 residues long. In germline, CDR1 is MGHRA, CDR2 YSYEKL. V was clipped by 1 base and J by 6 bases, with 12 bases between them. CDR3 sequence: CASSQVAPGPGELFF. The DNA for the CDR3 is TGCGCCAGCAGCCAAGTAGCTCCAGGACCCGGGGAGCTGTTTTTT.

By sample fraction, this clonotype is medium-sized (0.01 to 0.1%). V usage is TRBV6-5 and J usage is TRBJ2-5, with D tentatively TRBD2 (6 bases). This CDR3 is 18 amino acids long. Looked up from germline, CDR1 is MNHEY and CDR2 is SVGAGI. Deletions cut 5 bases from V and 2 bases from J, with 24 bases between. The DNA of the CDR3 is TGTGCCAGCAGTCCCCGGGGAGTACGTGTAGGACTACAAGAGACCCAGTACTTC. This gives the protein CASSPRGVRVGLQETQYF.

This clonotype was found many times. The chain uses TRBV11-2 and TRBJ1-3, with 7 positions matching TRBD1. Unmatched junction bases numbered 7, after V lost 5 bases and J lost 0 bases. The germline gives CDR1 SGHAT, CDR2 FQNNGV. The CDR3 consists of 16 residues. This CDR3 reads CASSNTGALSGNTIYF. CDR3 DNA: TGTGCCAGCAGCAATACAGGGGCTCTCTCTGGAAACACCATATATTTT.

This clonotype was detected many times. A junction boundary mismatches the germline segment, possibly from a read error. The J gene is TRBJ2-7, the V gene TRBV28; D unclear. Per the germline V gene, CDR1 is MDHEN and CDR2 is SYDVKM. The CDR3 is 13 amino acids. CDR3 in amino acids: CASSSTISYELYF. DNA of the CDR3: TGTGCCAGCAGTTCTACTATCTCCTACGAGCTGTACTTC.

The sample holds many counts of this clonotype. This chain uses TRBV20-1 with TRBJ2-5; a weak D match, TRBD2 (5 bases). V shed 0 bases and J shed 5 bases, with 13 bases lying between them. This CDR3 region has 14 residues. CDR1 and CDR2 from the germline V gene are DFQATT and SNEGSKA (reference sequence). CDR3 sequence (DNA): TGCAGTGCTAGAGATCTCCGGGGTGGGGAGACCCAGTACTTC. Translation gives CSARDLRGGETQYF.

This clonotype was seen only a few times. V usage is TRBV12-3 or TRBV12-4 and J usage is TRBJ1-1, with D perhaps matching TRBD1 (5 bases). The germline V and J ends were trimmed by 7 bases and 4 bases, with 10 bases remaining between them. CDR3 size: 12 residues. The CDR3 DNA follows: TGTGCCAGCACAGGGTTGGGCACTGAAGCTTTCTTT. It yields the protein CASTGLGTEAFF.

With respect to this clonotype: One junction end does not reproduce the germline sequence, and a read error may be involved. The chain joins TRBV9 to TRBJ1-6; 7 nucleotides agree with TRBD1. The CDR3 is 14 amino acids. The germline V gene has CDR1 SGDLS and CDR2 YYNGEE. Here the CDR3 reads CANSETGFNLPLHF. The CDR3 nucleotides read TGTGCCAACAGCGAGACAGGGTTTAATTTACCCCTCCACTTT.

This clonotype was observed at least ten times. This chain joins TRBV30 and TRBJ2-7; D ambiguous. Trimming left V 3 bases short and J 0 bases short, with 12 bases between. Germline loops: CDR1 GTSNPN, CDR2 SVGIG (reference sequence). This CDR3 comprises 14 residues. This chain's CDR3 is CAWRAGSGSYEQYF. The CDR3 coding sequence is TGTGCCTGGAGGGCTGGATCCGGCTCCTACGAGCAGTACTTC.

The rearrangement joins TRBV6-1 to TRBJ2-2, with D perhaps TRBD2 (5 bases). V lost 4 bases, J lost 2 bases, and 17 bases lay in between. Germline loops: CDR1 MNHNS, CDR2 SASEGT. The CDR3 spans 17 residues. This CDR3 is CASSALVPGSNTGELFF. CDR3 sequence (DNA): TGTGCCAGCAGTGCGCTGGTCCCGGGAAGCAACACCGGGGAGCTGTTTTTT.

This clonotype has a count of ten or more. The V call is TRBV4-1, the J call TRBJ2-5; 9 nucleotides match TRBD2. With 1 base clipped from V and 4 bases from J, the junction kept 4 bases outside the gene matches. CDR3 size: 15 residues. Germline CDR1 reads MGHRA; CDR2 reads YSYEKL. The CDR3 DNA sequence: TGCGCCAGCAGCCAAGGAGGGACTAGCACAGAGACCCAGTACTTC. Encoded protein: CASSQGGTSTETQYF.

This clonotype showed up many times. This rearrangement joins TRBV10-3 to TRBJ2-7, with 8 bases fitting TRBD2. V lost 3 bases to trimming and J lost 4 bases; unmatched junction nucleotides: 8. Germline-derived CDR1 and CDR2 are ENHRY and SYGVKD. The CDR3 sequence is 15 residues long. The CDR3 DNA sequence: TGTGCCATCAGTGACACGCCTAGCGGGTTGTACGAGCAGTACTTC. It yields the protein CAISDTPSGLYEQYF.

The table lists this clonotype with many counts. The chain joins TRBV20-1 to TRBJ2-7, with 11 positions matching TRBD2. This CDR3 region has 18 residues. CDR1 is DFQATT, CDR2 SNEGSKA, per germline (reference sequence). V was pared by 0 bases and J by 5 bases, with 15 bases of the junction left unmatched. DNA of the CDR3: TGCAGTGCTAGAGATCCCCCGGCTAGCGGGAGGAGGGCCCACGAGCAGTACTTC. It translates to CSARDPPASGRRAHEQYF.

This clonotype was seen repeatedly, ten times or more. CDR3 nucleotide sequence: TGTGCCAGCAGTTTAGCCTCGGGGATCGAGCAGTACTTC. This translates into CASSLASGIEQYF. V is TRBV12-3 or TRBV12-4 and J is TRBJ2-7; tentatively, D is TRBD2 (5 bases). This CDR3 has 13 amino acids. V was clipped by 0 bases and J by 6 bases, with 9 bases between them.

This clonotype was recorded many times. The gene calls are TRBV10-3 and TRBJ1-5; D gene unclear. The germline gives CDR1 ENHRY, CDR2 SYGVKD. This CDR3 comprises 14 residues. Trimming left V 0 bases short and J 4 bases short, with 7 bases between. CDR3 nucleotides: TGTGCCATCAGTGAGTCCCGGGAAAATCAGCCCCAGCATTTT. This sequence encodes CAISESRENQPQHF.

This clonotype was found a few times. This chain joins TRBV3-1 and TRBJ2-7; a possible D gene is TRBD1 (6 bases). The CDR3 contains 15 residues. CDR1 is LGHDT, CDR2 YNNKEL, per germline (reference sequence). The V end lost 4 bases, the J end lost 6 bases, and 19 bases lay between the germline ends. The chain's CDR3 is CASSPRYQGNAEQYF. As DNA, the CDR3 is TGTGCCAGCAGCCCCCGTTACCAGGGGAATGCCGAGCAGTACTTC.

At least ten counts were recorded for this clonotype. The chain couples TRBV2 to TRBJ2-7; tentative D call: TRBD2 (6 bases). The CDR3 loop spans 13 amino acids. Germline lookup yields CDR1 SNHLY and CDR2 FYNNEI. Trimming removed 6 bases from V and 5 bases from J, with 14 bases in between. The CDR3 is CASRADGGDEQYF. Written as DNA, the CDR3 is TGTGCCAGCAGAGCAGACGGGGGTGACGAGCAGTACTTC.

This clonotype was seen repeatedly, ten times or more. V and J are TRBV12-3 or TRBV12-4 and TRBJ1-3; TRBD1 matches at 8 bases. V gave up 5 bases and J gave up 2 bases; unmatched junction bases: 5. This CDR3 region has 15 residues. The CDR3 coding sequence is TGTGCCAGCAGTCAACGGACAGGGACTGGAAACACCATATATTTT. As protein: CASSQRTGTGNTIYF.

This clonotype was counted at least ten times. The chain recombines TRBV6-1 with TRBJ1-5, with 8 bases matching TRBD1. The trim removed 2 bases at V and 4 bases at J, leaving 4 bases unmatched. Germline V CDR1 and CDR2: MNHNS, SASEGT. This CDR3 has 15 residues. The DNA for the CDR3 is TGTGCCAGCAGTGAACAGGGGGCGAGTAATCAGCCCCAGCATTTT. It encodes CASSEQGASNQPQHF.

The sample holds many counts of this clonotype. This sequence may be a read error, since a much larger clone differs from it by one base. The chain is built from TRBV30 and TRBJ1-1; D ambiguous. The CDR3 runs to 11 residues. V lost 2 bases and J lost 0, with 1 base in between. The germline V gene has CDR1 GTSNPN and CDR2 SVGIG (reference sequence). CDR3 sequence reads: CAWSMNTEAFF. DNA for the CDR3: TGTGCCTGGAGTATGAACACTGAAGCTTTCTTT.

This clonotype was found many times. The chain recombines TRBV12-3 or TRBV12-4 with TRBJ1-6, with D perhaps matching TRBD1 (5 bases). Trimming left V 7 bases short and J 10 bases short, with 20 bases between. The CDR3 totals 15 residues. The CDR3 reads CASTGDSGIDSPLHF. CDR3 in DNA: TGTGCCAGCACCGGAGACAGCGGGATAGACTCACCCCTCCACTTT.

There are many counts of this clonotype. The chain uses TRBV3-1 and TRBJ2-5; 8 nucleotides match TRBD1. Germline V lookup: CDR1 LGHDT, CDR2 YNNKEL (reference sequence). The length of the CDR3 is 15 residues. Trimming cost V 8 bases and J 3 bases; bases outside gene matches: 11. Here the CDR3 reads CASQPGTGREETQYF. As DNA, the CDR3 is TGTGCCAGCCAGCCTGGGACAGGAAGGGAAGAGACCCAGTACTTC.